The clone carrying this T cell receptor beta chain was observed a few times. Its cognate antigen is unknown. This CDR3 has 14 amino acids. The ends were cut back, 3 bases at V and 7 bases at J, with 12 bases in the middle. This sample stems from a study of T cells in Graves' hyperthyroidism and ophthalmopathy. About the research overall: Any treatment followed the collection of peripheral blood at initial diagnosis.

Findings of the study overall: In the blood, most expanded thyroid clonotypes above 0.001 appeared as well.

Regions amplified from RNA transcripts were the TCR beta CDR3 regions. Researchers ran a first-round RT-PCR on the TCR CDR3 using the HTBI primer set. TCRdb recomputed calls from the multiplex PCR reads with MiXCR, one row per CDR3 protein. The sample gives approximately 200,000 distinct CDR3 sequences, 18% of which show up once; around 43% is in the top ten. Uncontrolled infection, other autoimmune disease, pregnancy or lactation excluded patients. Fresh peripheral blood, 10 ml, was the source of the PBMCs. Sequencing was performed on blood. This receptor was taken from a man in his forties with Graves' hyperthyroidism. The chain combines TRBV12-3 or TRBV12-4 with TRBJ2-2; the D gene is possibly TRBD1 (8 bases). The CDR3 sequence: CASSFTGGVGELFF. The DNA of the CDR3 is TGTGCCAGCAGTTTTACAGGGGGGGTCGGGGAGCTGTTTTTT.